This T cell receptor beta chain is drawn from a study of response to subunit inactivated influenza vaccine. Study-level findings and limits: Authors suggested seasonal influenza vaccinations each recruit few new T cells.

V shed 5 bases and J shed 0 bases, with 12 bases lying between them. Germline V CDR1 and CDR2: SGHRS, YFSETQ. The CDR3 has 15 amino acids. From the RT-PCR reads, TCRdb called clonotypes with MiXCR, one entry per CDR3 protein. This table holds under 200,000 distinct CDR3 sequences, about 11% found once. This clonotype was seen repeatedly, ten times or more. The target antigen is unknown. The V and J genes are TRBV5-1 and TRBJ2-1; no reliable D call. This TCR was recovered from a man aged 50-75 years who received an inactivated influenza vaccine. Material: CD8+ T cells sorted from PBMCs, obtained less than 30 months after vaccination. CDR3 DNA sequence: TGCGCCAGCAGTATTGACTCGAGCTCCTACAATGAGCAGTTCTTC. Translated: CASSIDSSSYNEQFF.